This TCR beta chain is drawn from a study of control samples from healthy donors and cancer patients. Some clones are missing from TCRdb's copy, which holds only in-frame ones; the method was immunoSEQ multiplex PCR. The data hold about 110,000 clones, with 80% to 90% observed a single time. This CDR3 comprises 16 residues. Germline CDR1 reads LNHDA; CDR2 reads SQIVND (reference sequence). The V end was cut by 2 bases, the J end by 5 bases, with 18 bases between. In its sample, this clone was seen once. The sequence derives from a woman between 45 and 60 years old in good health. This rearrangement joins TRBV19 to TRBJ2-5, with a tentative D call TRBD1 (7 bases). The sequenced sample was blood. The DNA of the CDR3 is TGTGCCAGTAGTATATCGGCAGGGGGGACCATGGAGACCCAGTACTTC. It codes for CASSISAGGTMETQYF.